This entry lists 11 T cell receptor beta chains sequenced from one sample in a study of blood T cell repertoires in COVID-19. Sequencing was performed with immunoSEQ multiplex PCR; in TCRdb, only in-frame clones are kept and a portion is missing. The table records some 40,000 clones, around four fifths of them present only once. The material sequenced was peripheral blood. Every receptor here comes from a man aged 65-85 years with acute or convalescent COVID-19.

V usage is TRBV18 and J usage is TRBJ1-4; TRBD1 is a possible D gene (5 bases). Germline-derived CDR1 and CDR2 are KGHSH and LQKENI. Trimming took off 3 bases at V and 6 bases at J, with 14 bases between the two ends. The CDR3 is made up of 15 amino acids. The CDR3, as DNA: TGTGCCAGCTCACCTTTTACAGGTATCGATGAAAAACTGTTTTTT. It encodes CASSPFTGIDEKLFF.

This rearrangement joins TRBV2 to TRBJ2-7, with 10 bases matching TRBD1. Germline V gene data show CDR1 as SNHLY and CDR2 as FYNNEI. This CDR3 comprises 14 residues. Losses at the gene ends were 6 bases for V and 2 bases for J; bases not matched to a gene: 4. DNA of the CDR3: TGTGCCAGCAGAAGAGGACAGGGGGCCTACGAGCAGTACTTC. Translating gives CASRRGQGAYEQYF.

The V and J genes are TRBV7-8 and TRBJ1-5; possibly TRBD1 for D (5 bases). The CDR3 runs to 14 residues. V lost 2 bases and J lost 5, with 10 bases in between. Germline V lookup: CDR1 SGHVS, CDR2 FQNEAQ. DNA of the CDR3: TGTGCCAGCAGCTTAATGGGAGGGGATCAGCCCCAGCATTTT. It translates to CASSLMGGDQPQHF.

The sample holds a few counts of this clone. The chain has TRBV19 and TRBJ1-2, with a possible D match to TRBD1 (5 bases). Germline CDR1 reads LNHDA; CDR2 reads SQIVND (reference sequence). This CDR3 region has 15 residues. V lost 7 bases and J lost 1, with 16 bases in between. The CDR3 DNA is TGTGCCAGTACCGCCATCCGGGGGGGTAACTATGGCTACACCTTC. Translated: CASTAIRGGNYGYTF.

This sequence joins TRBV7-9 and TRBJ1-2, with D possibly TRBD1 on 6 matching bases. The germline gives CDR1 SEHNR, CDR2 FQNEAQ (reference sequence). V gave up 4 bases and J gave up 8 bases, with 11 bases separating them. The CDR3 has 12 amino acids. Here the CDR3 reads CASSYRDTGYTF. Written as DNA, the CDR3 is TGTGCCAGCAGCTACCGGGACACCGGCTACACCTTC. Full variable domain (outside the CDR3, taken from reference TRBV7-9 and TRBJ1-2): DTGVSQNPRHKITKRGQNVTFRCDPISEHNRLYWYRQTLGQGPEFLTYFQNEAQLEKSRLLSDRFSAERPKGSFSTLEIQRTEQGDSAMYLCASSYRDTGYTFGSGTRLTVV.

For the CDR3, the DNA is TGTGCCAGCAGCCTCCTCGGACAGGGATATTCTGGCTACACCTTC. This gives the protein CASSLLGQGYSGYTF. This chain links TRBV9 with TRBJ1-2; TRBD1 matches 8 bases. The CDR3 spans 15 residues. Per germline, CDR1 SGDLS and CDR2 YYNGEE. The V gene end was trimmed by 4 bases and the J gene end by 7 bases; junction bases not matched to a gene: 12. Full variable domain (remainder filled in from reference TRBV9 and TRBJ1-2): DSGVTQTPKHLITATGQRVTLRCSPRSGDLSVYWYQQSLDQGLQFLIQYYNGEERAKGNILERFSAQQFPDLHSELNLSSLELGDSALYFCASSLLGQGYSGYTFGSGTRLTVV.

V gene TRBV9 combines with J gene TRBJ1-6; D is ambiguous. The V end lost 3 bases, the J end lost 7 bases, and 11 bases lay between the germline ends. CDR3 length: 14 amino acids. CDR1 is SGDLS, CDR2 YYNGEE, per germline. CDR3 sequence (DNA): TGTGCCAGCAGCGCCGCGGCCGTCAATTCACCCCTCCACTTT. Amino acid sequence: CASSAAAVNSPLHF.

The sample holds a few counts of this clone. The chain links TRBV9 to TRBJ2-7; 15 bases match TRBD2. The junction had 2 bases not matched to a gene; V was cut back by 3 bases and J by 1 base. CDR3 length equals 16 residues. Germline CDR1 SGDLS, CDR2 YYNGEE. The CDR3 DNA sequence: TGTGCCAGCAGCGGAGGGACTAGCGGGAGGTCCTACGAGCAGTACTTC. Protein product: CASSGGTSGRSYEQYF.

The J gene is TRBJ1-5, the V gene TRBV18; the D gene is possibly TRBD1 (5 bases). Trimming removed 8 bases from V and 4 bases from J, with 30 bases in between. This CDR3 has 19 residues. In germline, CDR1 is KGHSH, CDR2 LQKENI. The CDR3 coding sequence is TGTGCCAGCCCCCCAGGGTTGGCCGTCGCGCTAACACCTAATCAGCCCCAGCATTTT. As protein: CASPPGLAVALTPNQPQHF.

The chain uses TRBV4-3 and TRBJ1-5; TRBD1 matches 9 bases. The ends lost 1 base at V and 5 bases at J; junction bases unmatched: 6. Germline V gene data show CDR1 as LGHNA and CDR2 as YSLEER. This CDR3 has 16 amino acids. CDR3 sequence (DNA): TGCGCCAGCAGCCAAGGGGGACAGGGACGTGATCAGCCCCAGCATTTT. Translation gives CASSQGGQGRDQPQHF.

This clone was observed a handful of times. The chain joins TRBV7-2 to TRBJ1-2, with 10 bases matching TRBD1. CDR3 size: 17 residues. In germline, CDR1 is SGHTA, CDR2 FQGNSA. Trimming cost V 1 base and J 2 bases; bases outside gene matches: 7. The DNA for the CDR3 is TGTGCCAGCAGCTTAGAAGACAGGGGGCGGATCAACTATGGCTACACCTTC. It encodes CASSLEDRGRINYGYTF. Complete variable domain (other parts from reference TRBV7-2 and TRBJ1-2): GAGVSQSPSNKVTEKGKDVELRCDPISGHTALYWYRQSLGQGLEFLIYFQGNSAPDKSGLPSDRFSAERTGGSVSTLTIQRTQQEDSAVYLCASSLEDRGRINYGYTFGSGTRLTVV.